These 25 T cell receptor beta chains were sequenced from one sample in a study of blood T cells in healthy people across ages. Together with a sample-barcoded 5' primer, a J-beta primer mix was included in a second PCR lasting about 7 to 12 cycles. TCRdb ran MiXCR on the 5' RACE reads and lists one entry per CDR3 protein. The repertoire has about 930,000 distinct CDR3 sequences, just under 30% of them found once; the top ten carry around 9.6%. The same specimen was also included in a second study, on T cells of mothers and their children.

The sample taken for sequencing was blood. These TCRs come from a woman aged 40-49 years in good health.

The chain links TRBV24-1 to TRBJ2-1, with D perhaps being TRBD1 or TRBD2 (5 bases each). The V end was cut by 4 bases, the J end by 6 bases, with 12 bases between. CDR1 and CDR2 from the germline V gene are KGHDR and SFDVKD. This CDR3 region has 14 residues. The CDR3 sequence: CATSDPGRRNEQFF. The CDR3 DNA reads TGTGCCACCAGTGACCCGGGACGGCGCAATGAGCAGTTCTTC.

The rearrangement links TRBV12-3 or TRBV12-4 to TRBJ2-7; D possibly corresponds to TRBD1 (6 bases). The CDR3 has 13 amino acids. The V end was cut by 6 bases, the J end by 4 bases, with 13 bases between. CDR3 amino acids: CASRWTASYEQYF. CDR3 DNA sequence: TGTGCCAGCAGGTGGACAGCCTCTTACGAGCAGTACTTC.

This clonotype was seen just once. V gene TRBV7-2 combines with J gene TRBJ2-5; 10 positions match TRBD2. Germline V lookup: CDR1 SGHTA, CDR2 FQGNSA. V shed 5 bases and J 7 bases; nucleotides not matched to a gene: 4. This CDR3 is 13 amino acids long. CDR3 DNA: TGTGCCAGCAGCCTACTAGCGGGGAGGACCCAGTACTTC. This sequence encodes CASSLLAGRTQYF.

Points on this clonotype: One end of the junction varies from germline; a read error may be responsible. This sequence joins TRBV20-1 and TRBJ2-7; 7 bases fit TRBD1. Germline loops: CDR1 DFQATT, CDR2 SNEGSKA (reference sequence). This CDR3 is built from 15 residues. The DNA of the CDR3 is TGCAGTGCTAGGGATTGGGACAGCTTCTCCTACGAGCGGTACTTC. Translated: CSARDWDSFSYERYF.

This clonotype was found many times. This sequence joins TRBV4-1 and TRBJ2-5, with TRBD1 identical over 7 bases. The CDR3 is 16 residues long. V was pared by 1 base and J by 4 bases, with 9 bases of the junction left unmatched. Germline V lookup: CDR1 MGHRA, CDR2 YSYEKL. This CDR3 is CASSQGWGQFSETQYF. Written as DNA, the CDR3 is TGCGCCAGCAGCCAAGGCTGGGGACAGTTCTCAGAGACCCAGTACTTC.

This chain joins TRBV6-6 and TRBJ2-7; 9 positions agree with TRBD2. CDR3 size: 16 residues. The germline CDR1 and CDR2 sequences are MNHNY and SVGAGI (reference sequence). V shed 6 bases, J shed 1 base, and the junction held 10 bases outside the gene matches. The CDR3 loop reads CASSSQTSGISYEQYF. CDR3 nucleotide sequence: TGTGCCAGCAGCTCCCAGACTAGCGGCATTTCCTACGAGCAGTACTTC.

Concerning this clonotype itself: The junction departs from germline at one end; a sequencing error may be responsible. The J gene is TRBJ2-5, the V gene TRBV11-2; D is perhaps TRBD2 (6 bases). CDR3 length equals 17 residues. The germline V gene encodes CDR1 SGHAT and CDR2 FQNNGV. Written as DNA, the CDR3 is TGTGTCAGCAGCCATGGACGGGTACTAGCTAGCCGAGAGACCCAGTACTTC. It codes for CVSSHGRVLASRETQYF. The complete variable domain, with remaining parts taken from reference TRBV11-2 and TRBJ2-5, reads EAGVAQSPRYKIIEKRQSVAFWCNPISGHATLYWYQQILGQGPKLLIQFQNNGVVDDSQLPKDRFSAERLKGVDSTLKIQPAKLEDSAVYLCVSSHGRVLASRETQYFGPGTRLLVL.

This clonotype was detected many times. V usage is TRBV3-1 and J usage is TRBJ2-3, with 8 positions matching TRBD2. Germline lookup yields CDR1 LGHDT and CDR2 YNNKEL (reference sequence). This CDR3 is 16 amino acids long. Trimming took 7 bases from V and 3 from J; bases not matched to a gene: 12. Here the CDR3 reads CASTSVPGGRTDTQYF. Written as DNA, the CDR3 is TGTGCCAGCACCTCGGTACCGGGGGGGCGTACAGATACGCAGTATTTT.

The chain carries TRBV7-2 and TRBJ2-7, with 7 bases matching TRBD2. The germline CDR1 and CDR2 sequences are SGHTA and FQGNSA. Trimming at V came to 2 bases and at J to 2 bases, leaving 3 bases not matched to a gene. This CDR3 contains 14 residues. The chain's CDR3 is CASSLLAAPYEQYF. CDR3 DNA: TGTGCCAGCAGCTTACTAGCGGCCCCCTACGAGCAGTACTTC.

This clonotype turned up a few times. This chain joins TRBV7-9 and TRBJ2-5, with 7 bases lining up with TRBD1. J lost 7 bases, V lost 5 bases, and 7 bases had no gene match. Germline V lookup: CDR1 SEHNR, CDR2 FQNEAQ (reference sequence). The CDR3 is made up of 13 amino acids. CDR3 protein: CASSPTGLGTQYF. In nucleotides, the CDR3 is TGTGCCAGCAGCCCGACAGGGCTAGGGACCCAGTACTTC.

The genes are TRBV3-1 and TRBJ2-2; D not resolved. Between the trimmed V and J ends, which lost 0 bases and 4 bases, there was a span of 12 bases. Germline V CDR1 and CDR2: LGHDT, YNNKEL (reference sequence). The CDR3 runs 16 residues. The CDR3: CASSQDWATLTGELFF. CDR3 in DNA: TGTGCCAGCAGCCAAGATTGGGCTACGCTCACCGGGGAGCTGTTTTTT. The whole variable domain, remainder taken from reference TRBV3-1 and TRBJ2-2, is DTAVSQTPKYLVTQMGNDKSIKCEQNLGHDTMYWYKQDSKKFLKIMFSYNNKELIINETVPNRFSPKSPDKAHLNLHINSLELGDSAVYFCASSQDWATLTGELFFGEGSRLTVL.

This clonotype was counted between two and nine times. V is TRBV19 and J is TRBJ2-2, with unresolved D. The CDR3 is made up of 13 amino acids. The V gene lost 9 bases and the J gene lost 4 bases, with 12 bases spanning the gap. Looked up from germline, CDR1 is LNHDA and CDR2 is SQIVND (reference sequence). The CDR3 reads CARAPVGTGELFF. In DNA form, the CDR3 reads TGTGCCAGGGCCCCCGTAGGCACCGGGGAGCTGTTTTTT.

The sample holds a few counts of this clonotype. A much larger clone sits a single nucleotide away, making a read error possible. The V and J genes are TRBV28 and TRBJ2-7; D is perhaps TRBD2 (6 bases). Germline CDR1 and CDR2: MDHEN and SYDVKM. This CDR3 contains 14 residues. V lost 2 bases and J 7 bases, leaving 15 bases between the germline ends. The CDR3 sequence: CASSLRRGRNEQYF. CDR3 DNA sequence: TGTGCCAGCAGTTTACGGAGGGGTCGCAATGAGCAGTACTTC. The whole variable domain, filled in from reference TRBV28 and TRBJ2-7, reads DVKVTQSSRYLVKRTGEKVFLECVQDMDHENMFWYRQDPGLGLRLIYFSYDVKMKEKGDIPEGYSVSREKKERFSLILESASTNQTSMYLCASSLRRGRNEQYFGPGTRLTVT.

This clonotype came up a few times. This chain uses TRBV6-2 or TRBV6-3 with TRBJ2-4; D is possibly TRBD2 (5 bases). The germline V gene encodes CDR1 MNHEY and CDR2 SVGEGT. V gave up 6 bases and J gave up 0 bases, with 18 bases separating them. This CDR3 has 17 residues. The CDR3 region has the DNA TGTGCCAGCAGAGCACTGGAGCGGACCCTAGCCAAAAACATTCAGTACTTC. Its protein is CASRALERTLAKNIQYF.

In the case of this clonotype: A much larger clone sits a single nucleotide away, making a read error possible. The chain carries TRBV7-2 and TRBJ2-3, with D possibly TRBD1 on 6 matching bases. The CDR3 has 14 residues. Germline assignment: CDR1 SGHTA and CDR2 FQGNSA. The CDR3 DNA reads as TGTGCCAGCAGCTTTGGACAGAATACAGGTACGCAGTATTTT. Translation: CASSFGQNTGTQYF.

This clonotype was seen more than once but under ten times. This chain uses TRBV27 with TRBJ1-2; a possible D gene is TRBD1 (6 bases). The germline gives CDR1 MNHEY, CDR2 SMNVEV (reference sequence). Trimming took off 3 bases at V and 8 bases at J, with 13 bases between the two ends. This CDR3 has 13 amino acids. The CDR3 sequence is CASSFNREGGYTF. CDR3 nucleotide sequence: TGTGCCAGCAGTTTCAACAGGGAGGGCGGCTACACCTTC.

This clonotype was recorded at least ten times. Here the CDR3 DNA reads TGTGCCAGCTCACCAAGGGGACAGCGTGAAAAACTGTTTTTT. It yields the protein CASSPRGQREKLFF. This chain connects TRBV18 to TRBJ1-4; 7 nucleotides line up with TRBD1. The CDR3 sequence is 14 residues long. The ends lost 2 bases at V and 7 bases at J; junction bases unmatched: 4. Germline CDR1 reads KGHSH; CDR2 reads LQKENI.

CDR3 nucleotide sequence: TGTGCCACCAGTGACCCTACCGACAGGGATAGCAATCAGCCCCAGCATTTT. Encoded protein: CATSDPTDRDSNQPQHF. V gene TRBV24-1 combines with J gene TRBJ1-5, with TRBD1 matching over 7 bases. Per the germline V gene, CDR1 is KGHDR and CDR2 is SFDVKD. The CDR3 has 17 amino acids. J was trimmed by 0 bases and V by 4 bases; bases with no gene match: 8.

This clonotype was detected a few times. As DNA, the CDR3 is TGTGCCAGCAATACCACCCCGAAGACCCAGTACTTC. Its translation: CASNTTPKTQYF. J is TRBJ2-5 and V is TRBV2; the D is unclear. Trimming cost V 7 bases and J 6 bases, with 12 bases left between them. The germline V gene encodes CDR1 SNHLY and CDR2 FYNNEI. The CDR3 is 12 amino acids.

With regard to this clonotype: A much more abundant neighbour one base away suggests this may be a read error. The gene calls are TRBV7-2 and TRBJ2-5; D is unresolved. The closer fit of TRBJ2-7 to the DNA end suggests the J call may be wrong. The CDR3 has 14 residues. Germline V gives CDR1 SGHTA, CDR2 FQGNSA. In DNA, the CDR3 is TGTGCCAGCGCCCTCGGGCTAGGAACCTACGAGCAGTACTTC. It yields the protein CASALGLGTYEQYF.

The V call is TRBV5-4, the J call TRBJ2-3; D is possibly TRBD2 (5 bases). The V and J ends lost 4 bases and 0 bases respectively, with 12 bases between them. In germline, CDR1 is SGHNT, CDR2 YYREEE (reference sequence). This CDR3 has 15 amino acids. CDR3: CASSPAGSSTDTQYF. For the CDR3, the DNA is TGTGCCAGCAGCCCGGCGGGTTCTAGCACAGATACGCAGTATTTT.

This clonotype has a handful of counts. This sequence joins TRBV27 and TRBJ1-2; 7 nucleotides match TRBD1. Germline V gene lookup returns CDR1 MNHEY and CDR2 SMNVEV (reference sequence). The junction had 4 bases not matched to a gene; V was cut back by 3 bases and J by 3 bases. The CDR3 has 14 residues. In DNA, the CDR3 is TGTGCCAGCAGTTTGGGCAGGGGGTACTATGGCTACACCTTC. Protein sequence: CASSLGRGYYGYTF.

The gene calls are TRBV28 and TRBJ1-2; a weak D match, TRBD1 (6 bases). The CDR3 runs to 12 residues. With 3 bases removed from V and 6 bases from J, the gap between germline ends came to 8 bases. Germline CDR1 and CDR2: MDHEN and SYDVKM. The CDR3 protein is CASSFPGDGYTF. CDR3 DNA: TGTGCCAGCAGTTTCCCAGGGGATGGCTACACCTTC.

This chain connects TRBV2 to TRBJ2-7; D possibly matches TRBD1 or TRBD2 (5 bases each). Germline CDR1 is SNHLY and CDR2 is FYNNEI. V shed 2 bases and J shed 0 bases, with 11 bases lying between them. The CDR3 has 15 amino acids. This chain's CDR3 is CASSETWGSSYEQYF. The DNA of the CDR3 is TGTGCCAGCAGTGAAACCTGGGGGAGCTCCTACGAGCAGTACTTC.

About this clonotype: Just one base apart from a much larger clone, this may be a read error. This chain connects TRBV20-1 to TRBJ2-6, with D unresolved. Germline CDR1 DFQATT, CDR2 SNEGSKA (reference sequence). This CDR3 spans 15 amino acids. Here the CDR3 DNA reads TGCTGTGCTAGAATTTTGCGCTCTGGGGCCAACGTCCTGACTTTC. Translation: CCARILRSGANVLTF.